This T cell receptor beta chain originates from a study of blood T cell repertoires in COVID-19. Study at large: COVID-19 samples collected from the United States, Italy and Spain covered acute and convalescent phases. PBMCs, B-cell-depleted T cells, or T cells provided the cDNA or gDNA that made up the material.

Germline-derived CDR1 and CDR2 are MDHEN and SYDVKM. Trimming took off 7 bases at V and 4 bases at J, with 17 bases between the two ends. The CDR3 is 15 residues long. Study processing details: Quantification of nucleated cells was approximated via reference gene primer amplification. Assay used: immunoSEQ multiplex PCR; TCRdb lists only in-frame clones, some missing. Clone size and V and J calls were adopted from that table, with D and trimming inferred from the DNA. Among about 410,000 clones listed, around 89% were seen once. The Seattle site enrolled patients during active infection and followed them longitudinally.

This chain uses TRBV28 with TRBJ1-5, with D tentatively TRBD1 (5 bases). The specimen sequenced was peripheral blood. This receptor was obtained from a woman in her thirties or forties with COVID-19, enrolled during active disease. The CDR3 nucleotides are TGTGCCAGCACCATATTTGGGGCGGTGAATCAGCCCCAGCATTTT. Amino acids: CASTIFGAVNQPQHF.